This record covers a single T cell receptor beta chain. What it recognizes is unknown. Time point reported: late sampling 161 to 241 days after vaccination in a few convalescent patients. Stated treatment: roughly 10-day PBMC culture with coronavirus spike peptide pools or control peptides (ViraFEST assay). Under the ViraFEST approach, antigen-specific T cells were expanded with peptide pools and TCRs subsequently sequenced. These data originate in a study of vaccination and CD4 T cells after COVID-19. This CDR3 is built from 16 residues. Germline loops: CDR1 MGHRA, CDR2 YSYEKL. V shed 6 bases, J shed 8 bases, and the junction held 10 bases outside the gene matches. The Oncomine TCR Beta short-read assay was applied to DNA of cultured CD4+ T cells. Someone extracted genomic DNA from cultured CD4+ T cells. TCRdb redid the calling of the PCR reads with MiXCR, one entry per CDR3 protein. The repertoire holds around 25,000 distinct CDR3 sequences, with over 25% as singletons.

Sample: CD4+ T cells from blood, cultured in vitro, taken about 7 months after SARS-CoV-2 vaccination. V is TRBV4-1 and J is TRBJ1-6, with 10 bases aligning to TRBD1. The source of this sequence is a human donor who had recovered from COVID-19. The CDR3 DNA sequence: TGCGCCAGCAGTTCTACTTCCGGGACAGGGGATTCACCCCTCCACTTT. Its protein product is CASSSTSGTGDSPLHF.